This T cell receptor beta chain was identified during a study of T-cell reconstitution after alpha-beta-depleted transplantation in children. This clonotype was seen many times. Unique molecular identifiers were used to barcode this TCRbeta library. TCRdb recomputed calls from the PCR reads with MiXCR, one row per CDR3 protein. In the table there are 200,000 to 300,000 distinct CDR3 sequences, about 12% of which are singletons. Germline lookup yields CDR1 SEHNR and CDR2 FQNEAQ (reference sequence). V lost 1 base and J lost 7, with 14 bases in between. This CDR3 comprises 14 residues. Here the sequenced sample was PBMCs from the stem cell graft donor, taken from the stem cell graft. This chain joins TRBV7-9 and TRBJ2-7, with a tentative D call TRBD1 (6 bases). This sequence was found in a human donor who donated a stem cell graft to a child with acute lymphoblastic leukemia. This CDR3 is CASSLGQARWEQYF. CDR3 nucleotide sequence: TGTGCCAGCAGCTTAGGACAGGCTCGATGGGAGCAGTACTTC.